This paragraph reports one T cell receptor beta chain. Trimming removed 6 bases at V and 0 bases at J, with 10 bases between. There are 14 residues in the CDR3. Germline loops: CDR1 SGHRS, CDR2 YFSETQ. MiXCR, applied by TCRdb to the 5' RACE reads, yields one record per CDR3 protein. The repertoire has roughly 150,000 distinct CDR3 sequences, around a third of them found once; the top ten carry 6%. These data belong to a study of CD8 T cells in ankylosing spondylitis. This chain connects TRBV5-1 to TRBJ2-1; D is undetermined. This receptor was taken from a male donor with ankylosing spondylitis. Sequencing used synovial fluid, either unsorted or a sorted T cell fraction (not recorded which). CDR3 loop: CASTDGSSYNEQFF. The CDR3 region has the DNA TGCGCCAGCACTGACGGAAGCTCCTACAATGAGCAGTTCTTC.